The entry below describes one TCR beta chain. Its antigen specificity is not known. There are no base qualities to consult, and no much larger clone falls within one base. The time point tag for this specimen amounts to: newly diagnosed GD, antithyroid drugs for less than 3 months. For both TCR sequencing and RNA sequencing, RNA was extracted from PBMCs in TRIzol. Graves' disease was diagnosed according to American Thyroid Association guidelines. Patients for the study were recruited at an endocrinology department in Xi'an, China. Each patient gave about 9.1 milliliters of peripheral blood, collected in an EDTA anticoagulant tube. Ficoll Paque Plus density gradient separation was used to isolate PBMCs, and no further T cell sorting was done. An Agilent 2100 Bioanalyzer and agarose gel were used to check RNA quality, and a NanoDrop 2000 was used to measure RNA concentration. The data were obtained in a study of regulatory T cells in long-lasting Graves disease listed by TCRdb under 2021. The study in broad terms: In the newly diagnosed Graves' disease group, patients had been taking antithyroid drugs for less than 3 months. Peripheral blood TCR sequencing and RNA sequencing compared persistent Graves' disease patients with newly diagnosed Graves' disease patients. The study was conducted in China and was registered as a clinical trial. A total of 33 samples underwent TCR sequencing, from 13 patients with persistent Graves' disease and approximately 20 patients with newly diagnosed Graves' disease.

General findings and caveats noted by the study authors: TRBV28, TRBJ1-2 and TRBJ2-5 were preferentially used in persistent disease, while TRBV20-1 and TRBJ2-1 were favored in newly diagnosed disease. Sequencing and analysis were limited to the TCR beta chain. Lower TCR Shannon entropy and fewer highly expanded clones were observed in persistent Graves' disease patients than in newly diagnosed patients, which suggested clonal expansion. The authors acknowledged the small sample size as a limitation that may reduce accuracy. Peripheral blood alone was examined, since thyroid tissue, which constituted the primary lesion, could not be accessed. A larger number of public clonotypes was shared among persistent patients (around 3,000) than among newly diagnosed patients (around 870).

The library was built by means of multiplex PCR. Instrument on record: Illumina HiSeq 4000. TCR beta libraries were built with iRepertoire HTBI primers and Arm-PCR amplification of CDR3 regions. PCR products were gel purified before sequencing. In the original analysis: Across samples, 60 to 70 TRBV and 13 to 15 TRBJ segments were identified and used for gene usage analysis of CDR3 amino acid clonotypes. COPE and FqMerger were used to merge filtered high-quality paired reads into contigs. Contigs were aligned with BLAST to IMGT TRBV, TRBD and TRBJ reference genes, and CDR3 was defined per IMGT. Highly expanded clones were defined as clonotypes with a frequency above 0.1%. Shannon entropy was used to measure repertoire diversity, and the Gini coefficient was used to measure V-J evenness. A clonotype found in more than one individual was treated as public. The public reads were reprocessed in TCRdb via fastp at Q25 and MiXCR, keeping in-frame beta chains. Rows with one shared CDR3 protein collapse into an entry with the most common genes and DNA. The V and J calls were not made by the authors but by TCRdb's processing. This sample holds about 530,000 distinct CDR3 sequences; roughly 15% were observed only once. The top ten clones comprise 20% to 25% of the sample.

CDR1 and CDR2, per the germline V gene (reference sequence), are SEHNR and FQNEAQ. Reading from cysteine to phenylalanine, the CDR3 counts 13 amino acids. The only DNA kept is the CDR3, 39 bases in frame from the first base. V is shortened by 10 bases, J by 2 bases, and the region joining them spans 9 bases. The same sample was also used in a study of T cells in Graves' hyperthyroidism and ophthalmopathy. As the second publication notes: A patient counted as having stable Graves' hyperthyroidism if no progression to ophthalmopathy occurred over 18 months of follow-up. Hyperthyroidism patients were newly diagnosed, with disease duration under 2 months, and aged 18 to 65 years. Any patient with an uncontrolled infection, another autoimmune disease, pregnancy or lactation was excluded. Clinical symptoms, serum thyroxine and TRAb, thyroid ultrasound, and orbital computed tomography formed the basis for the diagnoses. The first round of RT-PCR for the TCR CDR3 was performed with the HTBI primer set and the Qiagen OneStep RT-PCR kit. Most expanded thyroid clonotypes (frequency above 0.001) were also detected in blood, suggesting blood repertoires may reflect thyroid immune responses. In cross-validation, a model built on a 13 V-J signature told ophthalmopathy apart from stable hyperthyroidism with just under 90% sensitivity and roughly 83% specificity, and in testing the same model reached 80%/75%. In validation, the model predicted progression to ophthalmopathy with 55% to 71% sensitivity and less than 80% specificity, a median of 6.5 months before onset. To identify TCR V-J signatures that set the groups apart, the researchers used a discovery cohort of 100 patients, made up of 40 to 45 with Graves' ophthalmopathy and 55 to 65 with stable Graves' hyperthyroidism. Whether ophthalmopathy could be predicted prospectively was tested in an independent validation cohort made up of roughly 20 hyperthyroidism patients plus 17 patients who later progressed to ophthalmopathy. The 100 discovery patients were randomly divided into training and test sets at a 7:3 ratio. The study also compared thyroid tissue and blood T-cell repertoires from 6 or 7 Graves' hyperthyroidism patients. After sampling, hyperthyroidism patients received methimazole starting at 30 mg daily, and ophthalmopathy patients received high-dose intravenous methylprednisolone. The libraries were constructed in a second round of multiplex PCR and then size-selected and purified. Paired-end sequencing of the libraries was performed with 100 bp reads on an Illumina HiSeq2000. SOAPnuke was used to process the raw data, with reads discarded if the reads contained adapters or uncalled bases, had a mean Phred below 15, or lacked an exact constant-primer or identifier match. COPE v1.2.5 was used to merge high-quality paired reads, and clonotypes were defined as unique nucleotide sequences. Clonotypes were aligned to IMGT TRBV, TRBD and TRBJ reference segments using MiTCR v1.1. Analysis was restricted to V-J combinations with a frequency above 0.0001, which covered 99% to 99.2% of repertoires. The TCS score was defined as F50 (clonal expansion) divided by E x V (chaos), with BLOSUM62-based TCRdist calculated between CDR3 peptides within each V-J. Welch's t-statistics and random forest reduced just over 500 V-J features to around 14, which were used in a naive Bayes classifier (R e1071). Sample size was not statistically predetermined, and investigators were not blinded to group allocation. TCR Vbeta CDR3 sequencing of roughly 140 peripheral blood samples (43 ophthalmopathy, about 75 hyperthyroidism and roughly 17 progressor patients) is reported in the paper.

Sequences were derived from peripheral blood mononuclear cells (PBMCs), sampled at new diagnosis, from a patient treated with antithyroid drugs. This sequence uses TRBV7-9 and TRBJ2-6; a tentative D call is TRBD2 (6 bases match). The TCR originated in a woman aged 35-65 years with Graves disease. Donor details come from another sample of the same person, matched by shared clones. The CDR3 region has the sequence CATGGAGANVLTF. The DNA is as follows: TGTGCCACTGGAGGGGCTGGGGCCAACGTCCTGACTTTC.